Listed below are T cell receptor beta chains from one sample, sequenced in a study of cytomegalovirus exposure and HLA in healthy donors. Produced via immunoSEQ multiplex PCR; TCRdb's table is partial and in-frame only. The table lists tens of thousands of clones, around 72% of them singletons. Sequences were obtained from PBMCs. The receptors were gathered from a middle-aged woman in good health and CMV-seropositive. The CDR3 runs from the conserved cysteine through the conserved F or W. D genes are given only for firm matches. A row's size may be missing; if present it is once, few, many or a size class.

D	J	V	size	DNA	CDR3
.	TRBJ1-2	TRBV5-1	.	TGCGCCAGCAGCCCCGGTTGGGGTCGGCAGGGGAATGGCTACACCTTC	CASSPGWGRQGNGYTF
.	TRBJ2-5	TRBV7-2	.	TGTGCCAGCAGCTGGGCTATTCAAGAGACCCAGTACTTC	CASSWAIQETQYF
TRBD2	TRBJ2-7	TRBV5-1	.	TGCGCCAGCAGCTTGGCAGCGGGGGGAGTCTACGAGCGGTACTTC	CASSLAAGGVYERYF
TRBD1	TRBJ1-2	TRBV6-1	few	TGTGCCAGCAGTGGCGACAGGGCGCTATTCGACTATGGCTACACCTTC	CASSGDRALFDYGYTF
TRBD2	TRBJ2-7	TRBV28	once	TGTGCCAGCAGCACTCCAAGCGGGGCCCCCTCCTACGAGCAGTACTTC	CASSTPSGAPSYEQYF
TRBD1	TRBJ2-7	TRBV30	.	TGTGCCTGGACAACCGGGACAGGGAGGTTCGAGCAGTACTTC	CAWTTGTGRFEQYF
.	TRBJ2-3	TRBV2	.	TGTGCCAGCAGTGAACATCAGGGGAGGGCAGATACGCAGTATTTT	CASSEHQGRADTQYF
.	TRBJ1-1	TRBV7-2	once	TGTGCCAGCAGCACCCAGGCGGGACGCGGTACTGAAGCTTTCTTT	CASSTQAGRGTEAFF
.	TRBJ1-2	TRBV18	few	TGTGCCAGCTCATTATATTCCGACAGCTCTGAGGGCTACACCTTC	CASSLYSDSSEGYTF
.	TRBJ1-6	TRBV5-1	.	TGCGCCAGCAGCTCCAGGACGGGGAATTCACCCCTCCACTTT	CASSSRTGNSPLHF
TRBD2	TRBJ2-1	TRBV6-6	.	TGTGCCAGCAGACTACTAGCGGGGGGGCGGGTCAATGAGCAGTTCTTC	CASRLLAGGRVNEQFF
.	TRBJ1-5	TRBV19	.	TGTGCCACTTCAGGGGAGGGAAACGGGGCGAATCAGCCCCAGCATTTT	CATSGEGNGANQPQHF
.	TRBJ1-2	TRBV5-1	.	TGCGCCAGCAGCTCAGACGGACAGAACTATGGCTACACCTTC	CASSSDGQNYGYTF
.	TRBJ1-6	TRBV5-1	.	TGCGCCAGCAGCTTGGAAGGACAGCAAAATTCACCCCTCCACTTT	CASSLEGQQNSPLHF
TRBD2	TRBJ2-1	TRBV6-6	few	TGTGCCAGCAGGCACCTGGTGAGCGGGGGCTACAATGAGCAGTTCTTC	CASRHLVSGGYNEQFF
.	TRBJ1-5	TRBV19	.	TGTGCCAGTAGTACGGTCCAGGTGGGAGCCCAGCATTTT	CASSTVQVGAQHF
.	TRBJ2-5	TRBV12-5	once	TGTGCTAGTGGTTTGGTACAAGTAGGGGGGGCCGGGAGTCAAGAGACCCAGTACTTC	CASGLVQVGGAGSQETQYF
.	TRBJ1-2	TRBV6-1	.	TGTGCCAGCACCGAAGAGGGGGGGCTTGGCTATGGCTACACCTTC	CASTEEGGLGYGYTF
TRBD1	TRBJ1-4	TRBV2	.	TGTGCCAGCAGTGCCGACAGGGTAATTACTAATGAAAAACTGTTTTTT	CASSADRVITNEKLFF
TRBD1	TRBJ1-2	TRBV13	.	TGTGCCAGCAGCTTGGGGGCAGGGGGCGGCTGGGGCTACACCTTC	CASSLGAGGGWGYTF
.	TRBJ2-7	TRBV6-5	.	TGTGCCAGCAGTCCCCTAGGTCCTACAAATATAGGGCAGTACTTC	CASSPLGPTNIGQYF
TRBD2	TRBJ2-5	TRBV5-8	.	TGTGCCAGCAGCCCTGGGACTAGCGGGGGAGTCAGGGAGACCCAGTACTTC	CASSPGTSGGVRETQYF
.	TRBJ1-2	TRBV7-3	few	TGTGCCAGCAGCCGCGGTCCAGGGAAATATGGCTACACCTTC	CASSRGPGKYGYTF
TRBD2	TRBJ2-2	TRBV6-1	medium-sized	TGTGCCAGCAGTGAGATGGGGGGGACTAGTCACACCGGGGAGCTGTTTTTT	CASSEMGGTSHTGELFF
.	TRBJ2-5	TRBV6-1	.	TGTGCCAGTCGGACACAAACACAAGAGACCCAGTACTTC	CASRTQTQETQYF
.	TRBJ2-6	TRBV7-7	.	TGTGCCAGCAGCTTAGGGCCTGGCTTTGGGGCCAACGTCCTGACTTTC	CASSLGPGFGANVLTF
.	TRBJ1-4	TRBV2	.	TGTGCCAGCAGCGGGTCAGCCGGAAATGAAAAACTGTTTTTT	CASSGSAGNEKLFF
TRBD1	TRBJ2-1	TRBV19	few	TGTGCCAGTAGTACCCCCGGGACAGGGAGCCATGAGCAGTTCTTC	CASSTPGTGSHEQFF
.	TRBJ2-7	TRBV5-1	once	TGCGCCAGCAGCTTAGGTGACAGCCCCTACGAGCAGTACTTC	CASSLGDSPYEQYF
.	TRBJ1-4	TRBV6-5	.	TGTGCCAGCGGCCAACCTGCAACTAATGAAAAACTGTTTTTT	CASGQPATNEKLFF
.	TRBJ1-1	TRBV9	.	TGTGCCAGCAGCGTGGGGGCCTTCACTGAAGCTTTCTTT	CASSVGAFTEAFF
TRBD1	TRBJ1-2	TRBV19	.	TGTGCCAGTAGTATTCGGACAGGGGACTATGGCTACACCTTC	CASSIRTGDYGYTF
.	TRBJ1-6	TRBV7-3	.	TGTGCCAGCAGCTTACGGGGGGGCGATAATTCACCCCTCCACTTT	CASSLRGGDNSPLHF
.	TRBJ2-7	TRBV6-5	.	TGTGCCAGCAGTTACTCCGGACACAGAAGCTTCGGGCAGTACTTC	CASSYSGHRSFGQYF
TRBD1	TRBJ1-2	TRBV15	.	TGTGCCACCACCAGGGACAGGGGGCTGGGAGGCTACACCTTC	CATTRDRGLGGYTF
TRBD1	TRBJ1-5	TRBV19	.	TGTGCCAGTACCTCGGACAGGGTTGGCCAGCCCCAGCATTTT	CASTSDRVGQPQHF
.	TRBJ1-3	TRBV30	.	TGTGCCTGGACTAGAGTCTCTGGAAACACCATATATTTT	CAWTRVSGNTIYF
TRBD1	TRBJ2-3	TRBV7-3	.	TGTGCCAGCAGGCGAGGGACAGCGGACGAAGATACGCAGTATTTT	CASRRGTADEDTQYF
.	TRBJ1-1	TRBV11-2	.	TGTGCCAGCAGCTCCGGGGGCACTGAAGCTTTCTTT	CASSSGGTEAFF
TRBD2	TRBJ2-5	TRBV19	.	TGTGCCAGTAGTATATTGGGGCGGGGGGGCGGAGAGACCCAGTACTTC	CASSILGRGGGETQYF
.	TRBJ1-5	TRBV6-1	.	TGTGCCAGCAGTGAAGATCTGACAGTTAGCAATCAGCCCCAGCATTTT	CASSEDLTVSNQPQHF
.	TRBJ1-3	TRBV18	.	TGTGCCAGCTCACAATCGACAGAAACTGGAAACACCATATATTTT	CASSQSTETGNTIYF
.	TRBJ1-5	TRBV29-1	.	TGCAGCGTTGGATCGGGGAGGGGGCAGCCCCAGCATTTT	CSVGSGRGQPQHF
TRBD1	TRBJ2-1	TRBV13	.	TGTGCCAGCAGCTTATTTCAGGGGGCAGAGAAACACTTCCTCAACAATGAGCAGTTCTTC	CASSLFQGAEKHFLNNEQFF
.	TRBJ2-3	TRBV9	few	TGTGCCAGCAATACAGACACAGATACGCAGTATTTT	CASNTDTDTQYF
TRBD1	TRBJ2-7	TRBV13	.	TGTGCCAGCAGCTTAGCGCCGGACAGGGGCCACGAGCAGTACTTC	CASSLAPDRGHEQYF
TRBD1	TRBJ2-7	TRBV5-8	.	TGTGCCAGCAGCTTGGTGGTTGGACAGGGGGTACACTACGAGCAGTACTTC	CASSLVVGQGVHYEQYF
.	TRBJ2-1	TRBV6-1	.	TGTGCCAGCAGCCCCAACCGGCGCGGTGAGCAGTTCTTC	CASSPNRRGEQFF
.	TRBJ2-7	TRBV5-1	.	TGCGCCAGCAGCCCACCAAGGGGGAACGACGAGCAGTACTTC	CASSPPRGNDEQYF
TRBD1	TRBJ1-5	TRBV19	.	TGTGCCAGTAGTTTGGGAACAGGGGGCCGCAATCAGCCCCAGCATTTT	CASSLGTGGRNQPQHF
.	TRBJ2-7	TRBV2	.	TGTGCCAGCAGAGAAAATCTCTACGAGCAGTACTTC	CASRENLYEQYF
TRBD2	TRBJ2-4	TRBV5-6	.	TGTGCCAGCAGCACTAGCGGGGGATTCAAAAACATTCAGTACTTC	CASSTSGGFKNIQYF
TRBD1	TRBJ1-5	TRBV29-1	.	TGCAGCGTTGAAAAGGGGACAGGGTGGTTAAGCAATCAGCCCCAGCATTTT	CSVEKGTGWLSNQPQHF
TRBD1	TRBJ1-1	TRBV18	.	TGTGCCAGCTCACCACCCTTGGGACAGGGGGCCGTAGCTTTCTTT	CASSPPLGQGAVAFF